The 5 T cell receptor beta chains below all came from one sample that was sequenced in a study of blood T cell repertoires in COVID-19. The table came from immunoSEQ multiplex PCR; TCRdb's copy has only in-frame clones and leaves some out. This table has 150,000 or so clones, under 85% appearing once. Sample: peripheral blood. The receptors originated from a man aged 55 to 70 with COVID-19, enrolled during active disease.

This chain connects TRBV7-2 to TRBJ1-4; D is perhaps TRBD1 (6 bases). CDR1 SGHTA and CDR2 FQGNSA come from the germline V gene. The CDR3 is 15 residues long. Trimming removed 1 base at V and 5 bases at J, with 11 bases between. In DNA form, the CDR3 reads TGTGCCAGCAGCTTAGGGACAGCTGGAAATGAAAAACTGTTTTTT. Its protein product is CASSLGTAGNEKLFF. Combining the CDR3 with reference TRBV7-2 and TRBJ1-4 gives the whole variable domain GAGVSQSPSNKVTEKGKDVELRCDPISGHTALYWYRQSLGQGLEFLIYFQGNSAPDKSGLPSDRFSAERTGGSVSTLTIQRTQQEDSAVYLCASSLGTAGNEKLFFGSGTQLSVL.

This chain joins TRBV9 and TRBJ1-2; D is undetermined. The ends were cut back, 1 base at V and 8 bases at J, with 9 bases in the middle. CDR1 and CDR2 from the germline V gene are SGDLS and YYNGEE. This CDR3 is built from 12 residues. The DNA for the CDR3 is TGTGCCAGCAGCGTAAATGGGCTGGGCTACACCTTC. It specifies CASSVNGLGYTF.

The chain couples TRBV28 to TRBJ1-2; D may be TRBD1 (6 bases). CDR1 is MDHEN, CDR2 SYDVKM, per germline. The V and J ends lost 7 bases and 2 bases respectively, with 11 bases between them. The CDR3 contains 13 residues. The CDR3 sequence is CASTLGTNYGYTF. CDR3 bases: TGTGCCAGCACCCTGGGGACAAACTATGGCTACACCTTC.

The V gene is TRBV3-1 (or the pseudogene TRBV3-2), the J gene TRBJ2-3, with 12 nucleotides matching TRBD2. Germline CDR1 and CDR2: LGHDT and YNNKEL (reference sequence). The CDR3 runs to 15 residues. The ends lost 4 bases at V and 3 bases at J; junction bases unmatched: 2. CDR3 sequence: CASSPLAGGTDTQYF. The DNA for the CDR3 is TGTGCCAGCAGCCCTCTAGCGGGGGGGACAGATACGCAGTATTTT.

This clone was counted a few times. The chain couples TRBV11-3 to TRBJ1-1; 7 nucleotides line up with TRBD1. This CDR3 is 16 amino acids long. The trim removed 0 bases at V and 3 bases at J, leaving 7 bases unmatched. Germline CDR1 and CDR2: SGHNT and YENEEA. In nucleotides, the CDR3 is TGTGCCAGCAGCTTAGATGGCAGGCAGGGGGACACTGAAGCTTTCTTT. It is translated as CASSLDGRQGDTEAFF.